This TCR beta chain stems from a study of shared clonotypes between healthy human individuals. Study-level information: CD8 memory received one plate per donor, CD8 naive two, CD4 memory three and CD4 naive three. Study-wide results and caveats: When naive CD4 clonotypes were compared across a few donors, around 4.6% were shared. Generally, estimated richness proved larger in naive subsets than it did in memory subsets.

Details on this clone: Its specificity is not known.

Profiled with immunoSEQ multiplex PCR; TCRdb holds only in-frame clones, not every one. The sample comprises about 330,000 clones, over 65% of which are singletons, and under 13% rests with the top ten. Donors comprised healthy HIV-negative adults lacking recent acute infections or vaccinations. CDR3 length: 13 amino acids. Germline-derived CDR1 and CDR2 are LNHDA and SQIVND (reference sequence). Trimming removed 6 bases from V and 0 bases from J; junction bases left unmatched: 1. The clonotype comes from a young man in good health. The V and J genes are TRBV19 and TRBJ1-1; 7 bases fit TRBD1. The sequencing sample was made of memory CD4+ T cells sorted from blood. As to subset: CD45RA-negative fraction. The CDR3 region has the DNA TGTGCCAGTAGACAGGGGATGAACACTGAAGCTTTCTTT. Residues: CASRQGMNTEAFF.